The rows below give T cell receptor beta chains drawn from one sample of a study of CD8 T cells in Susac syndrome. Each CDR3 protein gets one entry after TCRdb re-called the immunoSEQ multiplex PCR reads with MiXCR. The sample holds 65,000 to 100,000 distinct CDR3 sequences, 90% to 97% seen once. Sequences were obtained from CD8+ T cells from PBMCs. The receptors were gathered from a human donor with Susac syndrome. Both conserved end residues are part of each CDR3. The D gene is left open where the match is weak. Not all rows give a size; the values are once, few, many and, for expanded clones, a class.

cdr3_nt cdr3_aa j_call v_call d_call clone_size
TGCAGTGCTAGAGTATCTGGCCGAACAGGGGCTCCACAAGAGACCCAGTACTTC CSARVSGRTGAPQETQYF TRBJ2-5 TRBV20-1 TRBD1 .
TGTGCCAGCAGCGGGAGTACTTATGGCTACACCTTC CASSGSTYGYTF TRBJ1-2 TRBV9 . .
TGTGCCAGCAGCTTAAACCCCTCGGGACTAGCGGGAAACAATGAGCAGTTCTTC CASSLNPSGLAGNNEQFF TRBJ2-1 TRBV7-6 TRBD2 .
TGTGCCAGCAGCCAAACAGGAGCCGGGGGCCGCTATGGCTACACCTTC CASSQTGAGGRYGYTF TRBJ1-2 TRBV14 . .
TGCAGCGTTCGCAGGGGGCGTACCGGGGAGCTGTTTTTT CSVRRGRTGELFF TRBJ2-2 TRBV29-1 TRBD1 .
TGCAGCGTTGACTCCGGGCAGATCACAGATACGCAGTATTTT CSVDSGQITDTQYF TRBJ2-3 TRBV29-1 . .
TGTGCCAGCGGGTTGAGTACCCAGTACTTC CASGLSTQYF TRBJ2-5 TRBV6-6 . .
TGTGCCAGCAGCTTAGGCCCAGGCTACAATGAGCAGTTCTTC CASSLGPGYNEQFF TRBJ2-1 TRBV7-8 . .
TGTGCCAGCAGTTTACATCCGATGTGGAGGGATGGCTACACCTTC CASSLHPMWRDGYTF TRBJ1-2 TRBV12-3/TRBV12-4 . .
TGTGCCAGCAGCCACGGGGGGATGATTTCACCCCTCCACTTT CASSHGGMISPLHF TRBJ1-6 TRBV14 . .
TGTGCCAGCAGTTTAGGACAGGGGAGAGCTTTCTTT CASSLGQGRAFF TRBJ1-1 TRBV12-3/TRBV12-4 TRBD1 .
TGTGCCAGCAGCAGAGGACTAGAGTACCAGTTCTTC CASSRGLEYQFF TRBJ2-1 TRBV7-9 TRBD2 .
TGTGCCAGCAGTTTAGAGGGATACACAGATACGCAGTATTTT CASSLEGYTDTQYF TRBJ2-3 TRBV28 . .
TGTGCCAGCAGTTCGCTGGAAAGATACGGGCAGTATTTT CASSSLERYGQYF TRBJ2-3 TRBV27 . .
TGTGCCGAGAACACTGAAGCTTTCTTT CAENTEAFF TRBJ1-1 TRBV6-1 . .
TGCAGCGTTGAAACTCGGACATCTGGAAACACCATATATTTT CSVETRTSGNTIYF TRBJ1-3 TRBV29-1 . .
TGTGCCAGCAGCCCGAAACGCGACAGGGGGCTTCAGCCCCAGCATTTT CASSPKRDRGLQPQHF TRBJ1-5 TRBV4-2 TRBD1 .
TGCGCCAGCAGCCTTAGGAGCAGGGGTGAATCACCCCTCCACTTT CASSLRSRGESPLHF TRBJ1-6 TRBV4-1 . .
TGTGCCAGCAGCACCTTCGGATCCGGGGAGCTGTTTTTT CASSTFGSGELFF TRBJ2-2 TRBV7-8 . .
TGTGCCAGCAGTTTAGGTCGGGGACGCTACGAGCAGTACTTC CASSLGRGRYEQYF TRBJ2-7 TRBV27 . .
TGTGCCAGCAGTTATAGCGGAGTCCCCTCCTACGAGCAGTACTTC CASSYSGVPSYEQYF TRBJ2-7 TRBV12-3/TRBV12-4 . .
TGTGCCACCAGCAGCGACAGGGGGAACACTGAAGCTTTCTTT CATSSDRGNTEAFF TRBJ1-1 TRBV15 TRBD1 .
TGCAGCGTCCTGACAGGGACTGACAATGAGCAGTTCTTC CSVLTGTDNEQFF TRBJ2-1 TRBV29-1 . .
TGTGCCAGCAGCTATACGGGTTACGAGCAGTACTTC CASSYTGYEQYF TRBJ2-7 TRBV12-3/TRBV12-4 . .
TGTGCCAGTCAGGGCCCCCCAGCTTTCTTT CASQGPPAFF TRBJ1-1 TRBV2 . .
TGTGCCACCAGCAGGGATTATGAGCAGTTCTTC CATSRDYEQFF TRBJ2-1 TRBV15 . .
TGTGCCAGCAGCGTAGAACTGGGGGCGCGAGAGACCCAGTACTTC CASSVELGARETQYF TRBJ2-5 TRBV9 . .
TGTGCCAGCAGCCACAAGGGAGGGGGGGCTTGGTTCAATGAGCAGTTCTTC CASSHKGGGAWFNEQFF TRBJ2-1 TRBV7-9 . .
TGTGCCAGCAGCTTGAAGCGGGAGCTGTCCGGGGAGCTGTTTTTT CASSLKRELSGELFF TRBJ2-2 TRBV5-4 TRBD2 .
TGTGCCAGCAGTTACTCGCAACGACAGGGAGGAGACGAGCAGTACTTC CASSYSQRQGGDEQYF TRBJ2-7 TRBV6-2/TRBV6-3 . .
TGTGCCAGCAGAGGACTCTATGGCTACACCTTC CASRGLYGYTF TRBJ1-2 TRBV6-2/TRBV6-3 . .
TGCGCCAGCAGCTTAACCCGGCATGAGCAGTTCTTC CASSLTRHEQFF TRBJ2-1 TRBV5-1 . .
TGTGCCAGCAGCGTATCGTCCAAATTGACAGGGGGTTATTACGGCTACACCTTC CASSVSSKLTGGYYGYTF TRBJ1-2 TRBV9 TRBD1 .
TGTGCCAGCAGCCCTATTAACAGGGAAGGGACTGAAGCTTTCTTT CASSPINREGTEAFF TRBJ1-1 TRBV7-9 . .
TGCGCCAGCAGCGGAAGCGCGAATGAGCAGTTCTTC CASSGSANEQFF TRBJ2-1 TRBV5-1 . .
TGTGCCAGCAGAATTGACGGAGCGGGGGGCAGGGAGACCCAGTACTTC CASRIDGAGGRETQYF TRBJ2-5 TRBV2 TRBD2 .
TGCGCCAGCAGCCAAGATAGCGGGGGCGGAGAGACCCAGTACTTC CASSQDSGGGETQYF TRBJ2-5 TRBV4-3 TRBD2 once
TGCGCCAGCAGCAACCCCACCGAAAACATTCAGTACTTC CASSNPTENIQYF TRBJ2-4 TRBV5-1 . .
TGCGCCAGCAGCCAAGATACAGGGGAAGGGGATACGCAGTATTTT CASSQDTGEGDTQYF TRBJ2-3 TRBV4-3 TRBD1 .
TGTGCCACCCAGACTAGCGGGGGGCAAGAGACCCAGTACTTC CATQTSGGQETQYF TRBJ2-5 TRBV10-3 TRBD2 .
TGTGCCAGCAGTCTACGAACACTGAAGCTTTTCTTT CASSLRTLKLFF TRBJ1-1 TRBV7-3 . .
TGTGCCAGCAGCTTCGTAGGCAACCACGATACGCAGTATTTT CASSFVGNHDTQYF TRBJ2-3 TRBV5-4 . .
TGTGCCAGCAGTTCCGTGGAGCAAGAGACCCAGTACTTC CASSSVEQETQYF TRBJ2-5 TRBV28 . .
TGCAGTGCTCTTAAAACAGGGGTTCCCTACAATGAGCAGTTCTTC CSALKTGVPYNEQFF TRBJ2-1 TRBV20-1 TRBD1 .
TGTGCCAGCAGGCCCAGGGGTACCGGGGCCAACGTCCTGACTTTC CASRPRGTGANVLTF TRBJ2-6 TRBV6-6 . few
TGCAGCGTTGAACCTACCGGGACAGACTATGGCTACACCTTC CSVEPTGTDYGYTF TRBJ1-2 TRBV29-1 TRBD1 .
TGCAGTGCTAGAGCCAGAGCTAGAGGGACTGAAGCTTTCTTT CSARARARGTEAFF TRBJ1-1 TRBV20-1 . .
TGCAGTGCTAGGGATTCAGGGGGCAGTCAGCCCCAGCATTTT CSARDSGGSQPQHF TRBJ1-5 TRBV20-1 TRBD1 once
TGCAGCGTTGATGCAGGGGTCTATCCAGATACGCAGTATTTT CSVDAGVYPDTQYF TRBJ2-3 TRBV29-1 . .
TGCAGCGTTCTTGGGACAAGGGGAACAGATACGCAGTATTTT CSVLGTRGTDTQYF TRBJ2-3 TRBV29-1 . .
TGTGCCATCACGGGAGATTACAATGAGCAGTTCTTC CAITGDYNEQFF TRBJ2-1 TRBV10-3 . .
TGCGCCAGCAGCCAAGACGTCGGGGCCACCTACAATGAGCAGTTCTTC CASSQDVGATYNEQFF TRBJ2-1 TRBV4-1 . .
TGTGCCAGCAGTTCAGGACAGTACCGCTCACCCCTCCACTTT CASSSGQYRSPLHF TRBJ1-6 TRBV27 . .
TGCAGTGCTCAGGGGACTAGCGGGTTCCGGAGCTCCTACAATGAGCAGTTCTTC CSAQGTSGFRSSYNEQFF TRBJ2-1 TRBV20-1 TRBD2 .